This entry lists 12 T cell receptor beta chains sequenced from one sample in a study of beta chain features in type 1 diabetes. What was sequenced were expressed TCRB transcripts, since all of the isolated RNA had been reverse transcribed. Here immunoSEQ multiplex PCR was the method, and the copy in TCRdb shows in-frame clones only, minus some. The sample has 110,000 to 150,000 clones, around a tenth seen once. The specimen sequenced was central memory CD4+ T cells from blood. The receptors originated from a woman between 40 and 50 years old in good health.

Comments on this clone: The junction departs from germline at one end; a sequencing error may be responsible. This CDR3 reads CASSLSAGSGNTLYF. The CDR3 DNA follows: TGCGCCAGCAGCTTGAGTGCAGGGTCTGGAAACACCCTATATTTT. This chain joins TRBV5-1 and TRBJ1-3, with D tentatively TRBD1 (5 bases). The CDR3 is 15 amino acids. The V gene's germline CDR1 is SGHRS and CDR2 YFSETQ.

The gene calls are TRBV5-5 and TRBJ2-7; D remains unclear. Germline V gives CDR1 SGHKS, CDR2 YYEKEE (reference sequence). The V end was cut by 4 bases, the J end by 1 base, with 15 bases between. CDR3 size: 15 residues. The CDR3 protein is CASSRSSGGSYEQYF. In DNA form, the CDR3 reads TGTGCCAGCAGCCGCTCTTCGGGTGGATCCTACGAGCAGTACTTC. Using reference TRBV5-5 and TRBJ2-7 for the parts outside the CDR3, the full variable domain is DAGVTQSPTHLIKTRGQQVTLRCSPISGHKSVSWYQQVLGQGPQFIFQYYEKEERGRGNFPDRFSARQFPNYSSELNVNALLLGDSALYLCASSRSSGGSYEQYFGPGTRLTVT.

This chain connects TRBV11-2 to TRBJ2-7; 7 bases are shared with TRBD1. From germline, CDR1 is SGHAT and CDR2 FQNNGV. J was trimmed by 0 bases and V by 7 bases; bases with no gene match: 0. The CDR3 consists of 12 residues. The DNA for the CDR3 is TGTGCCAGCAAGGGGGCCTCCTACGAGCAGTACTTC. It encodes CASKGASYEQYF.

There are a few counts of this clone. This chain connects TRBV5-6 to TRBJ1-2, with a tentative D call TRBD1 (6 bases). The CDR3 spans 12 residues. The germline V gene has CDR1 SGHDT and CDR2 YYEEEE. The germline V and J ends were trimmed by 7 bases and 5 bases, with 12 bases remaining between them. CDR3 region: CASEERGYGYTF. For the CDR3, the DNA is TGTGCCAGCGAAGAAAGGGGGTATGGCTACACCTTC.

V and J are TRBV11-2 and TRBJ2-7, with 7 bases matching TRBD1. The CDR3 sequence is 14 residues long. Germline CDR1 SGHAT, CDR2 FQNNGV. The V gene end was trimmed by 3 bases and the J gene end by 0 bases; junction bases not matched to a gene: 2. Here the CDR3 DNA reads TGTGCCAGCAGCTTGACAGGGAACTCCTACGAGCAGTACTTC. Protein: CASSLTGNSYEQYF.

The rearrangement links TRBV10-3 to TRBJ2-7; 8 bases are a match to TRBD1. Germline V gene data show CDR1 as ENHRY and CDR2 as SYGVKD. V dropped 4 bases and J dropped 3; count of bases not matched to a gene: 5. The CDR3 extends over 14 amino acids. The CDR3 nucleotides are TGTGCCATCAGTGTGGGACAGGCGTTCTACGAGCAGTACTTC. Its translation is CAISVGQAFYEQYF.

A few counts support this clone. The V call is TRBV5-4, the J call TRBJ1-1; D ambiguous. CDR1 and CDR2 (germline): SGHNT, YYREEE (reference sequence). The CDR3 loop spans 14 amino acids. Trimming stripped 5 bases from V and 0 bases from J, with 11 bases between. CDR3: CASSPQVVNTEAFF. CDR3 DNA sequence: TGTGCCAGCAGTCCGCAGGTGGTGAACACTGAAGCTTTCTTT.

The chain couples TRBV6-1 to TRBJ1-1; D is perhaps TRBD1 (5 bases). Germline V lookup: CDR1 MNHNS, CDR2 SASEGT. The V end was cut by 8 bases, the J end by 9 bases, with 22 bases between. CDR3 size: 14 residues. CDR3 bases: TGTGCCAGCGGGTCTGGGGGGGGTGCAAGTAAAGCTTTCTTT. This codes for CASGSGGGASKAFF.

The V and J genes are TRBV27 and TRBJ1-2; the D is unclear. Germline CDR1 reads MNHEY; CDR2 reads SMNVEV (reference sequence). The V end was cut by 3 bases, the J end by 4 bases, with 3 bases between. The CDR3 has 11 residues. CDR3 sequence reads: CASSFGYGYTF. The CDR3 bases are TGTGCCAGCAGTTTCGGCTATGGCTACACCTTC.

The chain is built from TRBV6-1 and TRBJ1-6; D gene uncertain. The CDR3 length is 13 residues. The germline gives CDR1 MNHNS, CDR2 SASEGT. V lost 1 base and J lost 10, with 8 bases in between. The CDR3 protein is CASSEERWSPLHF. CDR3 bases: TGTGCCAGCAGTGAAGAGCGGTGGTCACCCCTCCACTTT.

J is TRBJ1-4 and V is TRBV6-5, with TRBD1 identical over 7 bases. V trimming: 6 bases; J trimming: 7 bases; junction bases outside the gene matches: 8. This CDR3 has 14 residues. Per germline, CDR1 MNHEY and CDR2 SVGAGI. CDR3 amino acids: CASRSQGLGEKLFF. CDR3 DNA: TGTGCCAGCAGATCACAGGGGTTAGGTGAAAAACTGTTTTTT.

The rearrangement joins TRBV5-1 to TRBJ2-7; TRBD2 aligns across 12 bases. Germline V gene lookup returns CDR1 SGHRS and CDR2 YFSETQ. Unmatched junction bases numbered 5, after V lost 4 bases and J lost 0 bases. The CDR3 contains 16 residues. CDR3 in amino acids: CASSVGLAGASYEQYF. DNA of the CDR3: TGCGCCAGCAGCGTGGGACTAGCGGGTGCCTCCTACGAGCAGTACTTC. Full variable domain (missing parts from reference TRBV5-1 and TRBJ2-7): KAGVTQTPRYLIKTRGQQVTLSCSPISGHRSVSWYQQTPGQGLQFLFEYFSETQRNKGNFPGRFSGRQFSNSRSEMNVSTLELGDSALYLCASSVGLAGASYEQYFGPGTRLTVT.